The clone carrying this TCR beta chain was observed once. The source of the sample is a study of T cell changes during pregnancy in multiple sclerosis. The CDR3 loop spans 13 amino acids. Trimming removed 2 bases at V and 2 bases at J, with 7 bases between. In germline, CDR1 is SGHRS, CDR2 YFSETQ. Sequencing used immunoSEQ multiplex PCR; TCRdb keeps in-frame clones, though not all of them. The repertoire includes tens of thousands of clones, about 91% of them detected once, and more than 0.9% sits in the top ten. Sequencing used peripheral blood, obtained after pregnancy. The chain uses TRBV5-1 and TRBJ1-2; unclear D gene. The receptor was derived from a female donor in good health, enrolled as a control in a pregnancy study. For the CDR3, the DNA is TGCGCCAGCAGCTTCGGAGGCAACTATGGCTACACCTTC. Residues: CASSFGGNYGYTF.